These 21 T cell receptor beta chains originate from one sample sequenced in a study of cytomegalovirus exposure and HLA in healthy donors. The PCR ran on 60 Vbeta and 13 Jbeta primers. TCRdb's copy holds only in-frame clones and misses some; the assay was immunoSEQ multiplex PCR. Among 85,000 to 120,000 clones listed, roughly four fifths were seen once. Sequences were obtained from PBMCs. The receptors here all came from a man aged 50 to 60 in good health and CMV-seronegative.

Here the CDR3 DNA reads TGTGCCAGCAGGCCTCACAGTATGGAGCCCCAGCATTTT. The encoded protein is CASRPHSMEPQHF. V and J are TRBV6-6 and TRBJ1-5; D gene uncertain. V lost 6 bases and J 8 bases, leaving 14 bases between the germline ends. This CDR3 spans 13 amino acids. The germline CDR1 and CDR2 sequences are MNHNY and SVGAGI (reference sequence).

The rearrangement uses TRBV19 and TRBJ1-1; D is unclear. From germline, CDR1 is LNHDA and CDR2 SQIVND (reference sequence). The CDR3 has 12 residues. V gave up 6 bases and J gave up 4 bases, with 9 bases separating them. CDR3: CASRVLGTEAFF. CDR3 DNA: TGTGCCAGTAGGGTGCTAGGCACTGAAGCTTTCTTT.

The chain joins TRBV4-3 to TRBJ2-3; D is ambiguous. The V and J ends lost 0 bases and 6 bases respectively, with 13 bases between them. The CDR3 runs to 15 residues. Per germline, CDR1 LGHNA and CDR2 YSLEER. The CDR3 protein is CASSQEWAWRDTQYF. The CDR3 nucleotides are TGCGCCAGCAGCCAAGAGTGGGCTTGGCGTGATACGCAGTATTTT.

The gene calls are TRBV7-2 and TRBJ1-2; D unclear. Trimming took 0 bases from V and 1 from J, leaving 21 bases between them. Germline V gene sequence: CDR1 SGHTA, CDR2 FQGNSA. CDR3 length: 19 amino acids. The DNA of the CDR3 is TGTGCCAGCAGCTTAGCATTCGTTCGGAGGGTCGGACTTAACTATGGCTACACCTTC. Protein sequence: CASSLAFVRRVGLNYGYTF.

The rearrangement links TRBV19 to TRBJ2-7; D not certain. Trimming stripped 1 base from V and 3 bases from J, with 10 bases between. The CDR3 totals 14 residues. Looked up from germline, CDR1 is LNHDA and CDR2 is SQIVND (reference sequence). This CDR3 is CASSIGLRNYEQYF. CDR3 nucleotides: TGTGCCAGTAGTATAGGTCTCAGGAACTACGAGCAGTACTTC.

This clone has a single count. The J gene is TRBJ2-7, the V gene TRBV7-2, with TRBD2 matching 12 bases. Germline CDR1 SGHTA, CDR2 FQGNSA. This CDR3 spans 17 amino acids. The V segment lost 3 bases and the J segment 0 bases; nucleotides outside the gene matches: 6. For the CDR3, the DNA is TGTGCCAGCAGCTTCACTAGCGGGGGGATTAGCTCCTACGAGCAGTACTTC. This codes for CASSFTSGGISSYEQYF.

This clone occurred once. The gene calls are TRBV4-1 and TRBJ1-3; D call uncertain. Trimming pared 2 bases from V and 0 bases from J, leaving 8 bases between. There are 15 residues in the CDR3. CDR1 MGHRA and CDR2 YSYEKL come from the germline V gene. The CDR3 sequence: CASSQRGNSGNTIYF. CDR3 nucleotide sequence: TGCGCCAGCAGCCAACGGGGTAACTCTGGAAACACCATATATTTT.

The chain is built from TRBV6-1 and TRBJ2-4, with 7 bases fitting TRBD1. Germline V CDR1 and CDR2: MNHNS, SASEGT. Trimming cost V 1 base and J 7 bases; bases outside gene matches: 10. CDR3 length equals 16 residues. CDR3 region: CASSEGTGRSRNIQYF. CDR3 in DNA: TGTGCCAGCAGTGAAGGGACAGGTCGGTCAAGGAACATTCAGTACTTC.

This chain uses TRBV6-1 with TRBJ2-5; TRBD2 matches 7 bases. Looked up from germline, CDR1 is MNHNS and CDR2 is SASEGT. The junction had 9 bases not matched to a gene; V was cut back by 7 bases and J by 4 bases. The CDR3 extends over 14 amino acids. Written as DNA, the CDR3 is TGTGCCAGCAAGGTAGCGGGTGGTCCAGAGACCCAGTACTTC. This gives the protein CASKVAGGPETQYF.

The V call is TRBV15, the J call TRBJ1-2; 8 bases agree with TRBD1. With V trimmed by 3 bases and J by 0 bases, 12 bases remained unmatched. Germline values: CDR1 LNHNV, CDR2 YYDKDF (reference sequence). The CDR3 spans 18 residues. The CDR3 spells CATSRTTLDRATNYGYTF. In DNA, the CDR3 is TGTGCCACCAGCAGGACCACTTTGGACAGGGCCACTAACTATGGCTACACCTTC.

The chain joins TRBV18 to TRBJ1-5; TRBD1 matches 8 bases. The CDR3 totals 14 residues. Germline V gene sequence: CDR1 KGHSH, CDR2 LQKENI. Unmatched junction bases numbered 1, after V lost 3 bases and J lost 3 bases. CDR3 amino acids: CASSPQGANQPQHF. The DNA for the CDR3 is TGTGCCAGCTCACCGCAGGGGGCCAATCAGCCCCAGCATTTT.

This rearrangement joins TRBV10-2 to TRBJ2-7, with D perhaps TRBD2 (5 bases). The J call may be wrong; the DNA end is better matched by TRBJ2-5. This CDR3 region has 13 residues. Germline assignment: CDR1 WSHSY and CDR2 SAAADI. The CDR3 sequence is CASSPTREETQYF. CDR3 bases: TGCGCCAGCAGCCCCACGAGGGAAGAGACCCAGTACTTC.

Only a few counts were recorded for this clone. CDR3 sequence reads: CASLGDSDGELFF. DNA for the CDR3: TGTGCCAGCCTCGGGGATTCGGACGGGGAGCTGTTTTTT. The J gene is TRBJ2-2, the V gene TRBV6-1, with D tentatively TRBD2 (5 bases). The CDR3 runs 13 residues. The germline gives CDR1 MNHNS, CDR2 SASEGT. The V and J ends lost 8 bases and 7 bases respectively, with 14 bases between them.

This sequence joins TRBV2 and TRBJ2-1; D might be TRBD1 (5 bases). CDR1 is SNHLY, CDR2 FYNNEI, per germline. This CDR3 contains 15 residues. Trimming pared 8 bases from V and 0 bases from J, leaving 14 bases between. The CDR3 here is CASGKDIGSYNEQFF. CDR3 bases: TGTGCCAGCGGAAAGGACATTGGCTCCTACAATGAGCAGTTCTTC.

The V gene is TRBV5-1, the J gene TRBJ1-2, with 7 bases lining up with TRBD1. There are 13 residues in the CDR3. Germline-derived CDR1 and CDR2 are SGHRS and YFSETQ. V lost 4 bases and J lost 6; bases outside the gene matches: 6. As DNA, the CDR3 is TGCGCCAGCAGCAGCACGACAGGGAATGGCTACACCTTC. Amino acid sequence: CASSSTTGNGYTF.

The gene calls are TRBV5-1 and TRBJ2-3, with D maybe TRBD1 (6 bases). CDR1 is SGHRS, CDR2 YFSETQ, per germline. The CDR3 has 16 residues. The V end lost 4 bases, the J end lost 2 bases, and 17 bases lay between the germline ends. Written as DNA, the CDR3 is TGCGCCAGCAGCCCTCCGATGGACAGCCTCACAGATACGCAGTATTTT. It is translated as CASSPPMDSLTDTQYF.

This clone has more than one count but fewer than ten. The chain carries TRBV10-1 and TRBJ1-6; possible D gene TRBD1, 5 bases. V was cut by 0 bases and J by 9 bases, with 15 bases left in between. There are 16 residues in the CDR3. Germline CDR1 and CDR2: WNHNN and SYGVQD (reference sequence). Here the CDR3 DNA reads TGCGCCAGCAGTGAGTCGAGAGGGAAGGGACTTTCACCCCTCCACTTT. Its translation is CASSESRGKGLSPLHF.

The chain couples TRBV11-2 to TRBJ2-3; TRBD2 is a possible D gene (7 bases). Trimming left V 2 bases short and J 5 bases short, with 14 bases between. The CDR3 length is 15 residues. Per the germline V gene, CDR1 is SGHAT and CDR2 is FQNNGV. The CDR3: CASSLSGGLGDTQYF. CDR3 nucleotides: TGTGCCAGCAGCTTATCGGGGGGCTTAGGAGATACGCAGTATTTT.

The chain couples TRBV5-4 to TRBJ1-1, with TRBD1 as a possible D gene (6 bases). Germline loops: CDR1 SGHNT, CDR2 YYREEE (reference sequence). V dropped 6 bases and J dropped 7 bases, with 16 bases sitting between them. The CDR3 extends over 13 amino acids. For the CDR3, the DNA is TGTGCCAGCATCCTCAGGGGCGGTGTTGAAGCTTTCTTT. Residues: CASILRGGVEAFF.

The chain recombines TRBV7-6 with TRBJ2-5, with a weak D call TRBD1 (5 bases). This CDR3 region has 14 residues. Germline V gene data show CDR1 as SGHVS and CDR2 as FNYEAQ. Trimming left V 5 bases short and J 5 bases short, with 15 bases between. CDR3 DNA: TGTGCCAGCAGCCACGATCCAGGGAAGGAGACCCAGTACTTC. As protein: CASSHDPGKETQYF.

The V and J genes are TRBV5-8 and TRBJ2-2; 7 bases line up with TRBD2. Germline CDR1 and CDR2: SGHTS and YDEGEE. V lost 3 bases, J lost 2 bases, and 7 bases stayed unmatched. CDR3 length: 16 amino acids. DNA of the CDR3: TGTGCCAGCAGCTCGGGACTACCATTAAACACCGGGGAGCTGTTTTTT. Its protein is CASSSGLPLNTGELFF.